Below, one T cell receptor beta chain is given with its context. In its sample, this clone was seen a few times. Its specific antigen is unknown. No per-base quality is available; no much larger clone lies one base away. Library construction relied on the immunoSEQ multiplex PCR assay. A mixture of 60 forward primers for TCR Vbeta segments and 13 reverse primers for TCR Jbeta segments was used in the multiplex PCR. The CDR3 region of rearranged TCR beta genes was amplified from genomic DNA with a multiplex PCR assay. Amplified TCR beta libraries were sequenced as 87-base-pair reads on the Illumina HiSeq System. From the authors' description of their analysis: Across the roughly 670 repertoires, a later analysis counted around 80 million unique TCR beta chains, roughly 11 million of which were shared by at least two donors. Raw reads were error-corrected and collapsed into unique sequences with a nearest-neighbor algorithm that merged closely related sequences to remove PCR and sequencing errors. V, D and J gene segments were assigned by aligning CDR3 sequences to IMGT reference sequences. Each retained sequence needed at least a six-nucleotide match to both a V gene segment and a J gene segment. A rearrangement counted as productive if the CDR3 had no stop codons and remained in frame with V and J, and every other rearrangement counted as non-productive. Following IMGT convention, CDR3 was defined as the stretch from the second conserved V-encoded cysteine up to the conserved J-encoded phenylalanine. In an earlier analysis of approximately 500 of the donors, sequences lacking an unambiguous match to a single V gene segment were excluded. In an earlier analysis of 587 of the donors, a V segment was called functional when productive rearrangements were above 56.7%, and segregating when the standard deviation between donors exceeded 5%. A statistical classification framework was developed to diagnose cytomegalovirus status using the catalog of TCR beta chain sequences. In a later analysis, V and J genes were assigned by comparing TCR nucleotide sequences against IMGT/GENE-DB human TR gene sequences. Using the TCRdist pipeline, a later analysis assigned CDR3 sequences along with most-parsimonious VDJ recombination scenarios. In a later analysis, each TCR beta chain was defined by its CDR3 amino acid sequence together with its V-gene family, and reads without a unique V-gene family were excluded. In a later analysis, approximately 640 highly shared, low-generation-probability nucleotide sequences were removed to address suspected cross-contamination and a sequencing artifact. In a later analysis, a clonal expansion index was calculated for each public chain from normalized within-repertoire ranks of inferred template counts. In a later analysis, generation probabilities were computed with a VDJ recombination model fitted to out-of-frame rearrangements, and the resulting probabilities were checked against IGoR. In a later analysis, hypergeometric tests were used to score TCR-TCR, TCR-HLA and TCR-CMV co-occurrence, with a repertoire-size bias correction applied to TCR pairs. In a later analysis, false discovery rates were estimated by permuting HLA or CMV assignments 20 times. In a later analysis, co-occurring TCRs were grouped using DBSCAN, and TCRdist sequence similarity was added for clustering within HLA-allele-positive subsets. Repertoires with fewer than 30,000 or more than 120,000 public chains were left out of co-occurrence clustering, as were about five repertoires with anomalous nucleotide sharing. Imported from immuneACCESS, the table was reduced by TCRdb to in-frame sequences with V and J called. These copies leave out some clones; in studies compared against another copy, an unresolved V gene accounts for under half, and the cause of the remainder is not known. The V and J calls and clone size are taken from that table; D and trimming were inferred from the DNA. Counted in this sample were about 150,000 clones; around two thirds of them appeared once. Together, the top ten hold about 10% of the sample.

The cohort consisted of 666 healthy bone marrow donors. All cohort members were sampled while nominally healthy, although unrecorded immune exposures were likely present. The donor tested CMV seropositive and was one of the 289 seropositive cohort members. A peripheral blood sample was provided by each donor, and peripheral blood mononuclear cells were used for TCR beta sequencing. Genomic DNA was extracted from the blood cell samples with the Qiagen DNeasy Blood Extraction Kit. These data belong to a study of cytomegalovirus exposure and HLA in healthy donors (dated by TCRdb to the late 2010s). Regarding the research as a whole: According to an earlier analysis of 450 to 650 of the donors, about 180 million T cells yielded over 100 million unique TCR beta sequences and 250 to 350 Gb of sequence data. About 310 gigabases of sequencing data and approximately 85 million unique TCR sequences were included in an early release covering 500 to 750 HLA-typed donors. Of the 300 to 500 genotyped donors, 70% to 90% were placed in the genetic ancestry cluster associated with self-reported Caucasian donors. The study was designed to test whether signatures of past pathogen exposure could be identified by cataloging public T cell receptors. The study used immunosequencing to profile the T cell repertoires of approximately 640 subjects and linked those repertoires to cytomegalovirus serostatus. In addition to the first cohort of 500 to 850 subjects, a separate validation cohort of over 90 different subjects was used. The study combined high-throughput TCR immunosequencing, statistical association of individual TCRs with disease status, and machine learning to predict cytomegalovirus infection status. A later analysis re-analyzed previously published TCR beta repertoires from 666 donors and added high-resolution HLA genotyping to study TCR occurrence patterns. The later analysis used no new phenotypic data to find candidate immune exposures, relying instead on TCR beta sequences and their occurrence across donors. In an earlier analysis of a few hundred of the donors, high-throughput TCR beta sequencing was used to judge whether each TCR beta V gene segment behaved as functional or pseudogenic. Donor age, sex, ethnicity and CMV serostatus were compiled together with the repertoire data. A later genetic analysis used genome-wide SNP genotypes for about three fifths of the 666 donors, treating that subset as a discovery cohort. All discovery cohort repertoires had been generated on a single sequencing platform. HLA typing covered class I and class II loci at four-digit resolution. Typing coverage varied by locus: about 620-640 donors for A, B, C, DRB1 and DQB1; more than 500 for DQA1; around 610 for DPA1; fewer than 480 for DPB1. A handful of DR-DQ haplotypes were handled as single units for association and clustering because linkage in the cohort was strong. Among 398 genotyped donors of the cohort, an average of about 240,000 unique TCR beta nucleotide sequences were sequenced per donor, roughly a sixth of them non-productive.

The CDR3 measures 14 amino acids from cysteine to phenylalanine. Here the CDR3 DNA is all that survives: 42 bases in frame from base 1. CDR1 and CDR2 were assigned from the germline V gene as SNHLY and FYNNEI. V loses 4 bases of germline sequence and J loses 6 bases, and the interval between the two ends is 13 bases. The research as a whole found: While some public TCRs were present in many individuals, most TCR sequences turned up only very rarely across donors. A later analysis associated roughly 17,000 TCR beta sequences with specific HLA alleles at a false discovery rate of 0.05. Correlated functional status among segregating V segments might reflect linkage disequilibrium, but an unknown experimental factor could not be ruled out. When HLA alleles, especially DR and DQ, strongly co-occurred, attributing TCR associations to individual alleles was difficult. Several of the top co-occurrence clusters appeared to be linked to parvovirus B19, influenza, CMV and Epstein-Barr virus, according to a later analysis. A total of about 180 TCR beta chains were listed by the study as associated with cytomegalovirus. Sequencing depth was assumed to be roughly uniform across donors in the presence/absence analyses, though that assumption may not hold. Only TCR beta chains were sequenced in this cohort, and the absence of alpha or paired-chain data limited detectable features. A later analysis found that most CMV-associated TCR beta chains appeared HLA-restricted, with HLA associations seemingly driven largely by CMV exposure. A further reported finding was that TCR beta sequences accurately predicted the HLA-A and HLA-B alleles for most subjects in the first cohort. HLA typing was unavailable for some donors at each locus, so association tests used only the typed subset. The authors suggested that the approach could potentially be generalized to other disease states and immunological phenotypes. A few of the identified cytomegalovirus-associated TCR beta chains were confirmed in vitro to be specific for cytomegalovirus antigens. In a later genetic analysis, a missense DCLRE1C variant was associated with V-gene and J-gene trimming of TCR beta chains, and the association was replicated in an independent cohort. Roughly 15 rarely observed V segments, including chromosome 9 orphons, were excluded from the earlier analysis of approximately 500 of the donors because counts were too low. A cluster of highly shared sequence variants was judged likely to be a technical artifact of the sequencing pipeline. In a later analysis, HLA-associated TCR beta chains showed more clonal expansion and lower generation probabilities than non-associated chains that were equally common. For the cohort, immune exposure information was limited to CMV serostatus. An earlier analysis of some 560 of the donors showed that most TCR beta V segments appeared in productive rearrangements either about 90% or about 30% of the time, which broadly matched IMGT annotations. Because the 87-base-pair reads could not distinguish some IMGT-functional V segments, including TRBV6-2 and TRBV6-3, those segments were excluded. According to a later analysis, TCR association rates differed among HLA loci, with DRB1 alleles showing the most associated TCRs and HLA-C alleles showing the fewest. A later genetic analysis reported fewer N-insertions in productive TCRs among donors in an Asian-associated ancestry cluster than the roughly 640-donor mean. The classifier was reported to diagnose cytomegalovirus status with high specificity and sensitivity in both the original and validation cohorts.

The sequence is built from TRBV2 and TRBJ1-5, and the D gene may be TRBD1, 6 bases matching. Sequenced material: PBMCs. The clonotype was recovered from a man in his thirties or forties in good health and CMV-seropositive. The DNA reads TGTGCCAGCAGTGTGGAGGACAGTCGTCAGCCCCAGCATTTT. Translated, it reads CASSVEDSRQPQHF.